The clone carrying this T cell receptor beta chain came up a few times. Its antigen remains unidentified. This record comes from a study of post-analysis software for immune sequencing data. About the study: The courses of disease that were included comprised relapsing-remitting, secondary progressive and progressive-relapsing multiple sclerosis.

With 4 bases removed from V and 8 bases from J, the gap between germline ends came to 15 bases. CDR3 length equals 14 residues. Per the germline V gene, CDR1 is MGHRA and CDR2 is YSYEKL. Unique molecular identifiers had been added to the TCR beta cDNA libraries. With roughly 0.9 to 10 million T cells as the source, 450,000 to 600,000 cDNA molecules resulted. MiXCR, applied by TCRdb to the PCR reads, yields one record per CDR3 protein. The sample includes 450,000 or so distinct CDR3 sequences, 45% of them seen just once. General study results and limits: Controls significantly exceeded multiple sclerosis patients in normalized Chao1 diversity. TRBV5-6, TRBV5-1 and TRBV20-1 were among 4 or 5 TRBV segments more frequent in patients than controls.

The source material was blood. This TCR was sampled from a girl aged 5-17 years with multiple sclerosis. J is TRBJ2-1 and V is TRBV4-1; D might be TRBD1 (5 bases). The CDR3 DNA sequence: TGCGCCAGCAGCCTTCGACCCCTCAGGGATGAGCAGTTCTTC. Encoded protein: CASSLRPLRDEQFF.